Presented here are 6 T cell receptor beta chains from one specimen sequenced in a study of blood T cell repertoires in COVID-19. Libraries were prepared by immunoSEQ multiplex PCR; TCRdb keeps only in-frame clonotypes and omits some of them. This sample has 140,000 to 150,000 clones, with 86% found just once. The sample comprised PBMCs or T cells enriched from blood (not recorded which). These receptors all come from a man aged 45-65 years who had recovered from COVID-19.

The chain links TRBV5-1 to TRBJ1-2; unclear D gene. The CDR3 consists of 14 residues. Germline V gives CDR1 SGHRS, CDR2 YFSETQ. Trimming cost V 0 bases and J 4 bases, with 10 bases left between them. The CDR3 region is CASSLGAGTYGYTF. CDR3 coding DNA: TGCGCCAGCAGCTTGGGGGCGGGTACCTATGGCTACACCTTC.

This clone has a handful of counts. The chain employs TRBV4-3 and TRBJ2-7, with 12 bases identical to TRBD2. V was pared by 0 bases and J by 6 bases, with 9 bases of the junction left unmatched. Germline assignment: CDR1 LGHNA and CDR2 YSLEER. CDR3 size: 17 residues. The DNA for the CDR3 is TGCGCCAGCAGCCAAGATGGGCTAGCGGGAGGGCCCGTCGAGCAGTACTTC. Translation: CASSQDGLAGGPVEQYF.

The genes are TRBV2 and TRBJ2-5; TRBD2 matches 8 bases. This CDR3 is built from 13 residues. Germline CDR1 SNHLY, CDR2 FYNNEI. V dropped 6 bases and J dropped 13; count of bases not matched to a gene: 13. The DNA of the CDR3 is TGTGCCAGCAGCGACTACGAAACCGGGACTAGGTACTTC. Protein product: CASSDYETGTRYF.

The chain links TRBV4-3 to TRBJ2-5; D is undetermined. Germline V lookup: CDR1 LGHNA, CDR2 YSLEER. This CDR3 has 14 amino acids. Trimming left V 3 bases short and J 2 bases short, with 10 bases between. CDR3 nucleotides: TGCGCCAGCAGCCAGGAACAGAATCAAGAGACCCAGTACTTC. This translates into CASSQEQNQETQYF.

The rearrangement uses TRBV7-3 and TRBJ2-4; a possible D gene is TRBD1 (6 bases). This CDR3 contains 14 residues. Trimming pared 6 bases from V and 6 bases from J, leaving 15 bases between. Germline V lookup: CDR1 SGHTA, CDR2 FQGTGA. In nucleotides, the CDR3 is TGTGCCAGCAGGTTAGCCGGACAGTCAAACATTCAGTACTTC. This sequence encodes CASRLAGQSNIQYF.

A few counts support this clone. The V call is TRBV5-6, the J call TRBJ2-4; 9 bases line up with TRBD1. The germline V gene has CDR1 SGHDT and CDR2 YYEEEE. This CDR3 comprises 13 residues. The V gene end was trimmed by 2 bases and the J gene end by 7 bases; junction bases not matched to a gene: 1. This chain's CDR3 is CASSFGQGNIQYF. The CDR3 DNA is TGTGCCAGCAGCTTCGGACAGGGGAACATTCAGTACTTC.